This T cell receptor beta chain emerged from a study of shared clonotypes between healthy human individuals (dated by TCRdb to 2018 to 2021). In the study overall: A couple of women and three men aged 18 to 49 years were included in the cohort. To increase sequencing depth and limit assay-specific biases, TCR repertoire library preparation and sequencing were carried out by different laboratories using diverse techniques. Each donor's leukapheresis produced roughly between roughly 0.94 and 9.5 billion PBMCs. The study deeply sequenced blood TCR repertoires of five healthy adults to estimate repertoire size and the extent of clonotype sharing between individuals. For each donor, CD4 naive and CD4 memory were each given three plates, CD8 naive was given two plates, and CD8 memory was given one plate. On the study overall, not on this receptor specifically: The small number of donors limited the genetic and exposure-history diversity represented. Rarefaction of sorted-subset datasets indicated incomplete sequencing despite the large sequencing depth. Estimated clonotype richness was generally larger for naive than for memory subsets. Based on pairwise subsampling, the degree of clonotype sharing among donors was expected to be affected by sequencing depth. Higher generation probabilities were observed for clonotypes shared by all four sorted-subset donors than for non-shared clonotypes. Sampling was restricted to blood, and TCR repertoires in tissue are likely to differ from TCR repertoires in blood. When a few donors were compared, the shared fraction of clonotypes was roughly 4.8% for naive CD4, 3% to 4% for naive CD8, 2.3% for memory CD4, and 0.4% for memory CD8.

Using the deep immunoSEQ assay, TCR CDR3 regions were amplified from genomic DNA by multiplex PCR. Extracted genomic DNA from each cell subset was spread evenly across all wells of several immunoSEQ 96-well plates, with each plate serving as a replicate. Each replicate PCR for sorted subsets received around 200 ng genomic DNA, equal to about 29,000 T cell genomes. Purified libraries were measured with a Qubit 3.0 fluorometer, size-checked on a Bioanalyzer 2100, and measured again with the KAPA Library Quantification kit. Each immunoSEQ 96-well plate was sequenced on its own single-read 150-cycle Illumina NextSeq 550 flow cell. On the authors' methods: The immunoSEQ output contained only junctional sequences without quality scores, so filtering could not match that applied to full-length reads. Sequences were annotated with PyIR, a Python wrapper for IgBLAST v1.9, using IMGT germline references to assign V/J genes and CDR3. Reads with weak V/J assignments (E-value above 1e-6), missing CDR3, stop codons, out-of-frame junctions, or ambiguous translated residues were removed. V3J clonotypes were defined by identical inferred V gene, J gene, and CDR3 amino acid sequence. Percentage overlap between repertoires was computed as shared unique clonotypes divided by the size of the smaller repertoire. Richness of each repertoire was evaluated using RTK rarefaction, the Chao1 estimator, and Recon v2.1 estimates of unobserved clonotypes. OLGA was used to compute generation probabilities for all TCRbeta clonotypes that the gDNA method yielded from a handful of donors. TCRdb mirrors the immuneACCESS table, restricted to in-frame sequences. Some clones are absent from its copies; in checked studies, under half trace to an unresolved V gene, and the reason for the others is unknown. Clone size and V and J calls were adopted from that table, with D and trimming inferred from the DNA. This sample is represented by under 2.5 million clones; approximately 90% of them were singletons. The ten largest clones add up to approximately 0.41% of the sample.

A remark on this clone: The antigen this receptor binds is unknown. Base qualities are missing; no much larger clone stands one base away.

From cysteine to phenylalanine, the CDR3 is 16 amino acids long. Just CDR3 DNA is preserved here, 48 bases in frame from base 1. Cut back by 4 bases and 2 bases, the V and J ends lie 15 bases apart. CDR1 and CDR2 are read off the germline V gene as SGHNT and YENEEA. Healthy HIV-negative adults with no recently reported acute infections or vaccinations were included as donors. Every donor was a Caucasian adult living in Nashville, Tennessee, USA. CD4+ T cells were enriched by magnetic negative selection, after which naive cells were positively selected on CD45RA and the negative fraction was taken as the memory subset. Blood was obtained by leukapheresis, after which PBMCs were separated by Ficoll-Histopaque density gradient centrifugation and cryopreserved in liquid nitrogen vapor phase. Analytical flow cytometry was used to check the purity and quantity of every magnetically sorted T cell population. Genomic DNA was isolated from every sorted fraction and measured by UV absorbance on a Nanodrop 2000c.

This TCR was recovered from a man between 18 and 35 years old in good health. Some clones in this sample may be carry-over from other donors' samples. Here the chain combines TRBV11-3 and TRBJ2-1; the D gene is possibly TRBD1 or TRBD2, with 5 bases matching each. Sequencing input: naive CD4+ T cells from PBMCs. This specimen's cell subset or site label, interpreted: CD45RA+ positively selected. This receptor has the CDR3 CASSSQTGTPYNEQFF. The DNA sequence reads TGTGCCAGCAGCTCCCAGACCGGGACCCCCTACAATGAGCAGTTCTTC.